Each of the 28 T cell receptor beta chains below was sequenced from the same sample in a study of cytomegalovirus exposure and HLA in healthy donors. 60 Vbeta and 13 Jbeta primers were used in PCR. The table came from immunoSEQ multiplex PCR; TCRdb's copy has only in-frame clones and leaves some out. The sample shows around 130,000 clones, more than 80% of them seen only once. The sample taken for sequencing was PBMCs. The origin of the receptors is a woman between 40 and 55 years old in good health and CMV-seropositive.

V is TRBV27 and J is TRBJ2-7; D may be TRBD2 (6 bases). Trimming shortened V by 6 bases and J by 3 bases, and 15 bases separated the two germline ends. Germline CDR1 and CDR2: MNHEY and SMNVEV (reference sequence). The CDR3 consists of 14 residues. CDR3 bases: TGTGCCAGCAGGGCGCCGGCGGGGAGCTACGAGCAGTACTTC. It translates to CASRAPAGSYEQYF.

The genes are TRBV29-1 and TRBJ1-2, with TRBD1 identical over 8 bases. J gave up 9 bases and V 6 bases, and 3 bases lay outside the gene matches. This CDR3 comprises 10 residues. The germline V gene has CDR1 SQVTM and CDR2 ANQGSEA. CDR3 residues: CSVDRGSYTF. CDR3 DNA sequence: TGCAGCGTCGACAGGGGAAGCTACACCTTC.

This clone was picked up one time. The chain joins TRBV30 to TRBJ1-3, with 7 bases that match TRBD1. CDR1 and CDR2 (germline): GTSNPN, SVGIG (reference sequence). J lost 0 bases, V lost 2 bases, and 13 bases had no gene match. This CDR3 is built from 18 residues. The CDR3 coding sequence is TGTGCCTGGAGTCCCGGAGACCGGGACAGATACTCTGGAAACACCATATATTTT. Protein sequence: CAWSPGDRDRYSGNTIYF.

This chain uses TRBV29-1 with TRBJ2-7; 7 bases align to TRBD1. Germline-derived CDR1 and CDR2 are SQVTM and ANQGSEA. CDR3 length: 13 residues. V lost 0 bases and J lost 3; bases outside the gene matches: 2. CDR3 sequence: CSVEDYRGYEQYF. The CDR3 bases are TGCAGCGTTGAAGATTACAGGGGCTACGAGCAGTACTTC.

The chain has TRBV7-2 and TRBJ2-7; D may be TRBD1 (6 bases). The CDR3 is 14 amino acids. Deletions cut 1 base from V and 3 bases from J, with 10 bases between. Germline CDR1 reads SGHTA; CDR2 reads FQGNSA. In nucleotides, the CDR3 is TGTGCCAGCAGCTTAGGGGCAGGGGACTACGAGCAGTACTTC. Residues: CASSLGAGDYEQYF.

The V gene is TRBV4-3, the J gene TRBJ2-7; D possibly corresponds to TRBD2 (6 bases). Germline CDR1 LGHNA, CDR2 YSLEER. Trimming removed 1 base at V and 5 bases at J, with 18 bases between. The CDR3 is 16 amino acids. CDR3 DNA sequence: TGCGCCAGCAGCCAAGCGACCGGGACTTTCGCTCACGAGCAGTACTTC. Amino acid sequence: CASSQATGTFAHEQYF.

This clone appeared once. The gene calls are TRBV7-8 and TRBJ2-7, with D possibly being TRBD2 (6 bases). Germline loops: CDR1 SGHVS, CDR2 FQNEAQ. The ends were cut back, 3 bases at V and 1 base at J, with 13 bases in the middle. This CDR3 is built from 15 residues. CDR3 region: CASSFFGRRSYEQYF. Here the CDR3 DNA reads TGTGCCAGCAGCTTCTTTGGGAGGAGGTCCTACGAGCAGTACTTC.

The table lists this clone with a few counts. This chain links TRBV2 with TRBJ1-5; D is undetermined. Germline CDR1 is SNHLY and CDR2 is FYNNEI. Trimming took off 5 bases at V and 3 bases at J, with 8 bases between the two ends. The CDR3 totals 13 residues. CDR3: CASSPWANQPQHF. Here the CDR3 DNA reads TGTGCCAGCAGTCCGTGGGCCAATCAGCCCCAGCATTTT.

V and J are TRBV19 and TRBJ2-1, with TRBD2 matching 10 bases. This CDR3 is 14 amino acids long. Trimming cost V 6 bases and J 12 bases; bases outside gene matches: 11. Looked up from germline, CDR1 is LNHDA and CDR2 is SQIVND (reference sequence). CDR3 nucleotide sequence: TGTGCCAGTAGCCCGGGACTAGCGCCTGGGGGGCAGTTCTTC. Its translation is CASSPGLAPGGQFF.

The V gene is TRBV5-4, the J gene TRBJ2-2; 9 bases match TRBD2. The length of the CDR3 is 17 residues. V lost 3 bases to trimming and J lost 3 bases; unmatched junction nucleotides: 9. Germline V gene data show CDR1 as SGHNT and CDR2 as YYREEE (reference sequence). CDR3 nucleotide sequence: TGTGCCAGCAGCTACGGGGTTTTAGCGGGAGACACCGGGGAGCTGTTTTTT. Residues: CASSYGVLAGDTGELFF.

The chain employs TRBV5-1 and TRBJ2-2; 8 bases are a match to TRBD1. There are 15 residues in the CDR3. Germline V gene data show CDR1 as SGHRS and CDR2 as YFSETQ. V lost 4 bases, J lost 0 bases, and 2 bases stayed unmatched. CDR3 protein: CASSTGQANTGELFF. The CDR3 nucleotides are TGCGCCAGCAGCACGGGACAGGCGAACACCGGGGAGCTGTTTTTT.

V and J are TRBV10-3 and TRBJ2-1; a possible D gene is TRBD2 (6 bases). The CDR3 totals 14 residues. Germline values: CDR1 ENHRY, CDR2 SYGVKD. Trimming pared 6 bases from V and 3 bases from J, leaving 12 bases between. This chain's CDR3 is CAISIDGGYNEQFF. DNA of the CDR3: TGTGCCATCAGCATAGACGGGGGCTACAATGAGCAGTTCTTC.

CDR3 loop: CASSKVGTVTNNEQFF. CDR3 DNA: TGTGCCAGCAGCAAAGTCGGGACAGTCACCAACAATGAGCAGTTCTTC. V is TRBV21-1 and J is TRBJ2-1; the table calls TRBD1, which could not be checked here. TRBV21-1 is tagged as a pseudogene. The CDR3 contains 16 residues.

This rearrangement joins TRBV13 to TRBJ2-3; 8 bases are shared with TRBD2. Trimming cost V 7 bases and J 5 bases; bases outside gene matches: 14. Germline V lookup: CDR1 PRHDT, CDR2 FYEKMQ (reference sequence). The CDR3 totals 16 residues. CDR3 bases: TGTGCCAGCATCCCAGTCACTAGCGGCGCCCAAGATACGCAGTATTTT. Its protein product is CASIPVTSGAQDTQYF.

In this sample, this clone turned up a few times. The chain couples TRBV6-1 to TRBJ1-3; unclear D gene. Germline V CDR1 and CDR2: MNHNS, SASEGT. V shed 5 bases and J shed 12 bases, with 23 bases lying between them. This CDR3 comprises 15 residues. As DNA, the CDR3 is TGTGCCAGCAGTCCCCCCCCTGAGCGGAGGGATATCATATATTTT. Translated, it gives CASSPPPERRDIIYF.

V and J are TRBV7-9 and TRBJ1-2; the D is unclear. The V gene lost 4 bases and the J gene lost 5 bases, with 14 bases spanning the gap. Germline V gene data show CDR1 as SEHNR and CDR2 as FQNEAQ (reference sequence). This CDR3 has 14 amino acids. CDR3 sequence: CASSSQPRLYGYTF. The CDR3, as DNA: TGTGCCAGCAGCTCGCAGCCCAGGCTATATGGCTACACCTTC.

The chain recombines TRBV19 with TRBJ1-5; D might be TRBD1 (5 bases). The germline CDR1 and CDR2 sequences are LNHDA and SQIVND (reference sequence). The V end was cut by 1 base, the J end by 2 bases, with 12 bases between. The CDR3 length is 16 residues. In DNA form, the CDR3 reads TGTGCCAGTAGTATAGCGCGGGGGATGGGCAATCAGCCCCAGCATTTT. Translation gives CASSIARGMGNQPQHF.

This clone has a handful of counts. The CDR3 loop is CASSQMAGGSTGELFF. CDR3 bases: TGCGCCAGCAGTCAAATGGCGGGGGGATCCACCGGGGAGCTGTTTTTT. The chain employs TRBV23-1 and TRBJ2-2; 8 bases match TRBD2. TRBV23-1 is an ORF, with its function uncertain. J gave up 4 bases and V 2 bases, and 6 bases lay outside the gene matches. The CDR3 contains 16 residues.

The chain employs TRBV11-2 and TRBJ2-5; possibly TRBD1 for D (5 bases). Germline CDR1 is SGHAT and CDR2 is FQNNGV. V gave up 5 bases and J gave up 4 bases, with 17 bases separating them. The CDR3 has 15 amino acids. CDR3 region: CASSPDTRRRETQYF. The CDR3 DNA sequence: TGTGCCAGCAGCCCGGACACCCGAAGGAGAGAGACCCAGTACTTC.

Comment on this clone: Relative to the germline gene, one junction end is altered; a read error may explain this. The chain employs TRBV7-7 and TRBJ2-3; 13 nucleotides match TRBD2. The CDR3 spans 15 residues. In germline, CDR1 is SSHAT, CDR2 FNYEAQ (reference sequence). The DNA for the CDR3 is TGTGCTAGCAGCGTAGGACTAGCGGGGGTGGATACGCAGTATTTT. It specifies CASSVGLAGVDTQYF. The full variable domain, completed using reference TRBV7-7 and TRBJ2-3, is GAGVSQSPRYKVTKRGQDVTLRCDPISSHATLYWYQQALGQGPEFLTYFNYEAQPDKSGLPSDRFSAERPEGSISTLTIQRTEQRDSAMYRCASSVGLAGVDTQYFGPGTRLTVL.

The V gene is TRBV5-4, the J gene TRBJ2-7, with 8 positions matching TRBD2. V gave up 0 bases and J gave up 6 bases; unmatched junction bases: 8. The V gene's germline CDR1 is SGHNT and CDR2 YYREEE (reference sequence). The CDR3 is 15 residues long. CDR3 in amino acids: CASSLGGRLRGEQYF. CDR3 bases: TGTGCCAGCAGCTTGGGCGGGAGGCTCCGAGGCGAGCAGTACTTC.

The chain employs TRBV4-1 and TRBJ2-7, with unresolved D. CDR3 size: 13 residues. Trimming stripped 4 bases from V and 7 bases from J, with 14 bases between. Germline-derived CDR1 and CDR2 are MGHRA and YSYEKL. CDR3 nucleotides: TGCGCCAGCAGCCTTATAACCCTATCGGAGCAGTACTTC. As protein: CASSLITLSEQYF.

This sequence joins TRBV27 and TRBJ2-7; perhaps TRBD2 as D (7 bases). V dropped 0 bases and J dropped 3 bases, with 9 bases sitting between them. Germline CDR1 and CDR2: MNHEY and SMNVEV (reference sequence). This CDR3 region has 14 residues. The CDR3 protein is CASSLSRGGYEQYF. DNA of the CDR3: TGTGCCAGCAGTTTATCGAGGGGGGGCTACGAGCAGTACTTC.

In DNA form, the CDR3 reads TGTGCCAGCAGCAAACACACTAGCGACAATGAGCAGTTCTTC. Amino acid sequence: CASSKHTSDNEQFF. V gene TRBV7-3 combines with J gene TRBJ2-1; TRBD2 matches 7 bases. The CDR3 has 14 residues. The ends lost 5 bases at V and 5 bases at J; junction bases unmatched: 6. CDR1 SGHTA and CDR2 FQGTGA come from the germline V gene. Supplemented by reference TRBV7-3 and TRBJ2-1, the full variable domain reads GAGVSQTPSNKVTEKGKYVELRCDPISGHTALYWYRQSLGQGPEFLIYFQGTGAADDSGLPNDRFFAVRPEGSVSTLKIQRTERGDSAVYLCASSKHTSDNEQFFGPGTRLTVL.

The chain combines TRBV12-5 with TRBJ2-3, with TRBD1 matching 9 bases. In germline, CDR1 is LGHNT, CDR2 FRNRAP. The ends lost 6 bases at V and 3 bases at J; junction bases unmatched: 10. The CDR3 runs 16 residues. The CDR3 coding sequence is TGTGCTAGTGGGTCGGGATTACAGGGGGCAACAGATACGCAGTATTTT. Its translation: CASGSGLQGATDTQYF.

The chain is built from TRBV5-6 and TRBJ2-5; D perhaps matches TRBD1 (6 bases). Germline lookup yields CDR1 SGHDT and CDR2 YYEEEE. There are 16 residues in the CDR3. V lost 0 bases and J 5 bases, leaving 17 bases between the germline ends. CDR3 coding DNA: TGTGCCAGCAGCTTGGGTAGGGCAGGGGCGTGGGAGACCCAGTACTTC. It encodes CASSLGRAGAWETQYF. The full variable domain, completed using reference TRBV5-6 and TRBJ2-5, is DAGVTQSPTHLIKTRGQQVTLRCSPKSGHDTVSWYQQALGQGPQFIFQYYEEEERQRGNFPDRFSGHQFPNYSSELNVNALLLGDSALYLCASSLGRAGAWETQYFGPGTRLLVL.

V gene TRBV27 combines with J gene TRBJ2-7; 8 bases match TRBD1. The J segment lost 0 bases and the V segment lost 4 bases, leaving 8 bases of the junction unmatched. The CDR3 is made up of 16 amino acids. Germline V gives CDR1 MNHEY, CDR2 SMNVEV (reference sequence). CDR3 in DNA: TGTGCCAGCAGTTCCCGACAGGGGCAGAGCTCCTACGAGCAGTACTTC. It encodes CASSSRQGQSSYEQYF.

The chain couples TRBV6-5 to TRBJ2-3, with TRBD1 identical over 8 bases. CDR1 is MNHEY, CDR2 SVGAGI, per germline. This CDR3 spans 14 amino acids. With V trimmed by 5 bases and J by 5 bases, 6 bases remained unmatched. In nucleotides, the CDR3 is TGTGCCAGCAGTCAGGGGGCACCACGAGATACGCAGTATTTT. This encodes CASSQGAPRDTQYF.